These 23 T cell receptor beta chains originate from one sample sequenced in a study of sequential checkpoint blockade in melanoma (dated by TCRdb to between 2018 and 2020). This specimen's treatment or condition label, per the study, means: randomized to nivolumab then ipilimumab (arm A) or the reverse (arm B). Libraries were constructed by the immunoSEQ multiplex PCR assay. As stored in TCRdb, this immuneACCESS dataset retains in-frame rearrangements with V and J assigned. A fraction of the clones does not appear; measured against another copy, unresolved V genes explain less than half of the discrepancy, and the remainder lacks a known reason. This sample is represented by 20,000 to 25,000 clones; 25% to 35% of them were singletons. The ten largest clones represent approximately 6.7% of the sample. The sequencing here drew on tumor tissue (inferred from file names), taken from a patient given nivolumab and ipilimumab in sequence. Receptors were obtained from a human donor with melanoma.

The chain uses TRBV19 and TRBJ1-5; weak D call: TRBD1 (5 bases). This CDR3 contains 15 residues. Per the germline V gene, CDR1 is LNHDA and CDR2 is SQIVND (reference sequence). Trimming shortened V by 8 bases and J by 1 base, and 15 bases separated the two germline ends. Written as DNA, the CDR3 is TGTGCCAGTCGATGGGGGTATTTGAGCAATCAGCCCCAGCATTTT. This gives the protein CASRWGYLSNQPQHF.

This sequence joins TRBV30 and TRBJ2-3; tentatively, D is TRBD2 (7 bases). This CDR3 comprises 15 residues. Germline CDR1 GTSNPN, CDR2 SVGIG (reference sequence). V was shortened by 0 bases and J by 4 bases, with 14 bases between the two germline ends. The CDR3 region has the DNA TGTGCCTGGAGTGTAGGGGGGGCGGTCCCAGATACGCAGTATTTT. Its protein is CAWSVGGAVPDTQYF.

This clone was picked up a small number of times. The CDR3 here is CASSWGQGGETQYF. The CDR3 DNA follows: TGTGCCAGCAGTTGGGGACAGGGCGGTGAGACCCAGTACTTC. V and J are TRBV6-8 and TRBJ2-5, with 9 bases fitting TRBD1. J lost 5 bases, V lost 4 bases, and 5 bases had no gene match. The germline gives CDR1 MNHGY, CDR2 SAAAGT. CDR3 size: 14 residues.

This chain uses TRBV11-3 with TRBJ2-3; TRBD2 matches at 13 bases. The CDR3 has 17 residues. Germline V gene sequence: CDR1 SGHNT, CDR2 YENEEA. V shed 5 bases, J shed 4 bases, and the junction held 9 bases outside the gene matches. CDR3 bases: TGTGCCAGCAGCCCCCGACTAGCGGGGGGCACAGCAGATACGCAGTATTTT. The encoded protein is CASSPRLAGGTADTQYF.

In its sample, this clone was seen a few times. The chain employs TRBV19 and TRBJ2-2; D uncertain. Germline CDR1 and CDR2: LNHDA and SQIVND (reference sequence). CDR3 length: 12 residues. V gave up 6 bases and J gave up 6 bases, with 8 bases separating them. In DNA, the CDR3 is TGTGCCAGTAGATCCCTTCCCGGGGAGCTGTTTTTT. Translating gives CASRSLPGELFF.

By its share, this clone is medium-sized. This chain connects TRBV6-8 to TRBJ2-1, with 9 positions matching TRBD2. This CDR3 has 16 residues. V shed 6 bases, J shed 0 bases, and the junction held 6 bases outside the gene matches. Germline V gives CDR1 MNHGY, CDR2 SAAAGT. The CDR3 loop is CASRTLSGSSYNEQFF. In DNA, the CDR3 is TGTGCCAGCAGAACCCTTAGCGGGAGCTCCTACAATGAGCAGTTCTTC.

This clone was detected only a few times. The chain has TRBV6-7 and TRBJ1-5, with D perhaps matching TRBD1 (6 bases). TRBV6-7 is designated an ORF whose function remains uncertain. The CDR3 totals 14 residues. Trimming removed 6 bases at V and 6 bases at J, with 15 bases between. Written as DNA, the CDR3 is TGTGCCAGCAGCTTCGGGGGGCTGGGTCAGCCCCAGCATTTT. It specifies CASSFGGLGQPQHF.

In its sample, this clone was seen a few times. J is TRBJ2-5 and V is TRBV7-5. TRBV7-5 is listed as a pseudogene. This CDR3 has 15 amino acids. The CDR3 protein is CASSFGQGRFETQYF. The DNA of the CDR3 is TGTGCCAGCAGCTTCGGGCAGGGACGGTTTGAGACCCAGTACTTC.

V is TRBV5-1 and J is TRBJ1-1, with a tentative D call TRBD1 (6 bases). Trimming cost V 1 base and J 6 bases, with 13 bases left between them. There are 14 residues in the CDR3. Per the germline V gene, CDR1 is SGHRS and CDR2 is YFSETQ. This chain's CDR3 is CASSLPGVGAEAFF. The DNA for the CDR3 is TGCGCCAGCAGCTTGCCAGGGGTTGGGGCTGAAGCTTTCTTT.

The chain combines TRBV18 with TRBJ2-2; D is unresolved. Germline V gene lookup returns CDR1 KGHSH and CDR2 LQKENI. The CDR3 is made up of 14 amino acids. V was cut by 2 bases and J by 1 base, with 5 bases left in between. The chain's CDR3 is CASSPIVNTGELFF. The CDR3 nucleotides are TGTGCCAGCTCACCAATTGTGAACACCGGGGAGCTGTTTTTT.

The chain has TRBV5-1 and TRBJ1-1, with 7 bases identical to TRBD1. V was pared by 4 bases and J by 5 bases, with 11 bases of the junction left unmatched. Germline-derived CDR1 and CDR2 are SGHRS and YFSETQ. This CDR3 region has 15 residues. CDR3 sequence: CASSRGSGGGTEAFF. In DNA, the CDR3 is TGCGCCAGCAGCCGTGGGTCAGGGGGAGGAACTGAAGCTTTCTTT.

This chain uses TRBV19 with TRBJ1-6, with 7 bases fitting TRBD1. This CDR3 spans 15 amino acids. The ends lost 3 bases at V and 8 bases at J; junction bases unmatched: 7. Germline V CDR1 and CDR2: LNHDA, SQIVND (reference sequence). The CDR3, as DNA: TGTGCCAGTAGTATCTGGACAGGTGAGGATTCACCCCTCCACTTT. Protein: CASSIWTGEDSPLHF.

The chain links TRBV11-3 to TRBJ2-5; 7 bases are shared with TRBD1. CDR1 and CDR2 from the germline V gene are SGHNT and YENEEA. This CDR3 is built from 17 residues. After removal of 2 bases from V and 5 bases from J, the junction contained 14 bases not matched to a gene. CDR3 residues: CASSLWTGGTGVETQYF. CDR3 sequence (DNA): TGTGCCAGCAGCTTATGGACAGGTGGGACGGGCGTGGAGACCCAGTACTTC.

This clone was counted between two and nine times. The chain joins TRBV6-8 to TRBJ2-2; perhaps TRBD1 as D (5 bases). Trimming took off 2 bases at V and 7 bases at J, with 17 bases between the two ends. CDR1 MNHGY and CDR2 SAAAGT come from the germline V gene. This CDR3 comprises 16 residues. CDR3 bases: TGTGCCAGCAGTTACCCTGCAGGGATGACGAACGGGGAGCTGTTTTTT. It specifies CASSYPAGMTNGELFF.

The V call is TRBV14, the J call TRBJ2-1; a weak D match, TRBD2 (7 bases). Trimming cost V 2 bases and J 6 bases, with 26 bases left between them. Germline V gives CDR1 SGHDN, CDR2 FVKESK. This CDR3 comprises 19 residues. The CDR3 here is CASSQRGGAGLYSLNEQFF. CDR3 coding DNA: TGTGCCAGCAGCCAAAGAGGGGGAGCGGGACTCTATTCCCTCAATGAGCAGTTCTTC.

This clone is labeled medium-sized. This chain uses TRBV6-8 with TRBJ1-1; no reliable D call. The germline V and J ends were trimmed by 2 bases and 7 bases, with 11 bases remaining between them. The CDR3 is 13 amino acids. The V gene's germline CDR1 is MNHGY and CDR2 SAAAGT. The CDR3 DNA follows: TGTGCCAGCAGTTACGGGGAAGGGATTGAAGCTTTCTTT. The encoded protein is CASSYGEGIEAFF.

J is TRBJ2-1 and V is TRBV18; D call uncertain. The germline gives CDR1 KGHSH, CDR2 LQKENI. V was shortened by 0 bases and J by 6 bases, with 12 bases between the two germline ends. The CDR3 runs to 15 residues. CDR3 in amino acids: CASSPPNRIFNEQFF. CDR3 DNA: TGTGCCAGCTCACCACCGAACCGTATATTCAATGAGCAGTTCTTC.

By its share, this clone is medium-sized. The chain recombines TRBV11-3 with TRBJ2-7; 8 bases are a match to TRBD1. CDR3 length equals 14 residues. Germline CDR1 is SGHNT and CDR2 is YENEEA. J lost 5 bases, V lost 3 bases, and 6 bases had no gene match. The CDR3 is CASSFMTDRDEQYF. Written as DNA, the CDR3 is TGTGCCAGCAGCTTCATGACGGACAGGGACGAGCAGTACTTC.

This clone was recorded a few times. The chain carries TRBV11-3 and TRBJ1-1, with a weak D call TRBD1 (5 bases). V was clipped by 3 bases and J by 2 bases, with 10 bases between them. The CDR3 is made up of 14 amino acids. In germline, CDR1 is SGHNT, CDR2 YENEEA. The CDR3 DNA follows: TGTGCCAGCAGCTTGGGGACGGCCAACACTGAAGCTTTCTTT. Amino acid sequence: CASSLGTANTEAFF.

This clone appeared a few times. The gene calls are TRBV28 and TRBJ1-5; 9 bases map to TRBD1. CDR3 length equals 17 residues. With 2 bases clipped from V and 5 bases from J, the junction kept 10 bases outside the gene matches. The germline CDR1 and CDR2 sequences are MDHEN and SYDVKM. In DNA form, the CDR3 reads TGTGCCAGCAGTTTACCCTACAGACAGGGGGGCCATCAGCCCCAGCATTTT. The encoded protein is CASSLPYRQGGHQPQHF.

This clone was detected only a few times. The gene calls are TRBV18 and TRBJ2-3, with D perhaps TRBD1 (6 bases). V lost 6 bases and J 0 bases, leaving 13 bases between the germline ends. Looked up from germline, CDR1 is KGHSH and CDR2 is LQKENI. The CDR3 contains 15 residues. CDR3 in DNA: TGTGCCAGCTCCGGACAGTCCATTAGCACAGATACGCAGTATTTT. Its translation: CASSGQSISTDTQYF.

A few counts support this clone. The chain has TRBV6-8 and TRBJ2-7, with D perhaps TRBD2 (5 bases). Germline CDR1 MNHGY, CDR2 SAAAGT. The ends were cut back, 7 bases at V and 6 bases at J, with 16 bases in the middle. CDR3 length: 13 residues. Here the CDR3 reads CASKVDGVGEQYF. In DNA form, the CDR3 reads TGTGCCAGCAAAGTGGACGGGGTCGGCGAGCAGTACTTC.

This clone showed up just a few times. The V and J genes are TRBV6-8 and TRBJ2-5; the match to TRBD2 covers 9 bases. V was pared by 5 bases and J by 4 bases, with 2 bases of the junction left unmatched. Germline assignment: CDR1 MNHGY and CDR2 SAAAGT. The CDR3 is made up of 13 amino acids. The CDR3 reads CASSLLAGETQYF. CDR3 nucleotides: TGTGCCAGCAGTCTACTAGCGGGAGAGACCCAGTACTTC.